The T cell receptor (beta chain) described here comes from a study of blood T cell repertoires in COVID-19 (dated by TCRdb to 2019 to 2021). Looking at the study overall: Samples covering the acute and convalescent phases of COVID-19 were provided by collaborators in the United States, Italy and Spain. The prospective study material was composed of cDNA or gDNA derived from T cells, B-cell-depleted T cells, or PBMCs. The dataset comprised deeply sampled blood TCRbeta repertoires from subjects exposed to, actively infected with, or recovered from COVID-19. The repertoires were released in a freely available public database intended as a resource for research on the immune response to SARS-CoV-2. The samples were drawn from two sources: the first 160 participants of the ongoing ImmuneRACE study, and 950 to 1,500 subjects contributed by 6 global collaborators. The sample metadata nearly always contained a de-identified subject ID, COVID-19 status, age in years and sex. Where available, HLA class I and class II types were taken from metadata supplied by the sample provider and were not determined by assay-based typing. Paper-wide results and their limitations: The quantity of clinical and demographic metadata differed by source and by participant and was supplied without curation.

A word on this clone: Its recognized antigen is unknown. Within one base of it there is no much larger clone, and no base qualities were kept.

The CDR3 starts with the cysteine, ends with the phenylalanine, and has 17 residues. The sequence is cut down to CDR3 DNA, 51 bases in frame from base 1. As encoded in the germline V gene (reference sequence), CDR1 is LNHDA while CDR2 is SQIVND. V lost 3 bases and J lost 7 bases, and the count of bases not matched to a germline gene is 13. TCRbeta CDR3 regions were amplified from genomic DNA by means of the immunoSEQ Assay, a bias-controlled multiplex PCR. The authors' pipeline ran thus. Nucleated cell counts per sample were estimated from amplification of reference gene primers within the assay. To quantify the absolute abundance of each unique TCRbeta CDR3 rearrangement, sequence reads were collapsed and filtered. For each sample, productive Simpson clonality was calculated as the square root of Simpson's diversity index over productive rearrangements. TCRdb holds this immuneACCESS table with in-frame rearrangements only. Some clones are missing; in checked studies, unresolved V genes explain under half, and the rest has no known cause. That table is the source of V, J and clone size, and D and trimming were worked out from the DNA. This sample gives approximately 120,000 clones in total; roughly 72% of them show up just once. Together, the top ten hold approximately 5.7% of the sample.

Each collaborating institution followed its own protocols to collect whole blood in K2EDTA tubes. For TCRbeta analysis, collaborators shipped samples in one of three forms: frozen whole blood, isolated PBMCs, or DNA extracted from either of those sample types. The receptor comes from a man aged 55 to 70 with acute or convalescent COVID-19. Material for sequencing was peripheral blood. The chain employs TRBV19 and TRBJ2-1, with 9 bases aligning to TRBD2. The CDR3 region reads CASSIPRASGETNEQFF. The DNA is TGTGCCAGTAGTATCCCTCGTGCTAGCGGGGAAACTAATGAGCAGTTCTTC. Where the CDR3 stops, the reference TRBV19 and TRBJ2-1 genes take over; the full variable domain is DGGITQSPKYLFRKEGQNVTLSCEQNLNHDAMYWYRQDPGQGLRLIYYSQIVNDFQKGDIAEGYSVSREKKESFPLTVTSAQKNPTAFYLCASSIPRASGETNEQFFGPGTRLTVL.